This entry concerns a single TCR beta chain. The antigen remains undetermined. PCR employed 60 Vbeta and 13 Jbeta primers. The protocol was immunoSEQ multiplex PCR, while the TCRdb copy is restricted to in-frame clones and leaves out a portion. The sample lists 100,000 to 150,000 clones, under 80% occurring once. This entry comes from a study of cytomegalovirus exposure and HLA in healthy donors. Study conclusions and caveats: Segments of the TCR beta V type were, in most cases, productive about 90% or about 30% of the time in an earlier analysis. CMV antigen specificity was confirmed in vitro for a few CMV-associated chains. Cytomegalovirus status was reportedly diagnosed by the classifier with high sensitivity and specificity.

All donors participated as healthy donors of bone marrow. V was trimmed by 0 bases and J by 6 bases, leaving 15 bases between them. The germline CDR1 and CDR2 sequences are LGHNA and YNFKEQ. The CDR3 sequence is 15 residues long. The V call is TRBV4-2, the J call TRBJ2-7, with no clear D. The sequence was obtained from a woman aged 60-75 years in good health and CMV-seropositive. Sequencing was performed on PBMCs. CDR3 sequence (DNA): TGTGCCAGCAGCCAAGACCCCACGCCGTCAGGCGAGCAGTACTTC. It encodes CASSQDPTPSGEQYF.